This T cell receptor beta chain was sequenced in a study of shared clonotypes between healthy human individuals. Study-wide results and limits: Memory subsets generally showed smaller estimated richness than naive subsets did. Among a few donors, roughly 5% of naive CD4 clonotypes were found in common.

CD45RA-negative memory and CD45RA+ naive subsets were split from the CD4+ cells. For sorted subsets, about 200 ng DNA per replicate equaled 30,000 or so T cell genomes. TCRdb's copy holds only in-frame clones and misses some; the assay was immunoSEQ multiplex PCR. This sample has about 680,000 clones, with about 80% found just once. CDR1 and CDR2 from the germline V gene are LNHDA and SQIVND (reference sequence). V was clipped by 5 bases and J by 4 bases; unmatched bases: 12. The CDR3 is made up of 18 amino acids. For this clone: What it binds is not known.

The TCR originated in a young woman in good health. Sequenced material: memory CD4+ T cells sorted from blood. The subset here: CD45RA-negative fraction. The chain couples TRBV19 to TRBJ1-5; 12 bases are a match to TRBD1. The CDR3 bases are TGTGCCAGTAGTGGACCGGGACAGGGGGCCATGGGGAATCAGCCCCAGCATTTT. Its protein product is CASSGPGQGAMGNQPQHF. Using reference TRBV19 and TRBJ1-5 for the parts outside the CDR3, the full variable domain is DGGITQSPKYLFRKEGQNVTLSCEQNLNHDAMYWYRQDPGQGLRLIYYSQIVNDFQKGDIAEGYSVSREKKESFPLTVTSAQKNPTAFYLCASSGPGQGAMGNQPQHFGDGTRLSIL.